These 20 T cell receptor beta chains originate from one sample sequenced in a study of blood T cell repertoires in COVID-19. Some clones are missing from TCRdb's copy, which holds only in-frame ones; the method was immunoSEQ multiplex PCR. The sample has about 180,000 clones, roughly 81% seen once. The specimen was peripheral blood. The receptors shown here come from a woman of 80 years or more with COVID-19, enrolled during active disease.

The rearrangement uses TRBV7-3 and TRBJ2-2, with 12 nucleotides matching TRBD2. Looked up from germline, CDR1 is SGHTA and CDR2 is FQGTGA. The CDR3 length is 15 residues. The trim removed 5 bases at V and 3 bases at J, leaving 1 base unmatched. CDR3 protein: CASSRLAGDTGELFF. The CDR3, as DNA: TGTGCCAGCAGCCGACTAGCGGGGGACACCGGGGAGCTGTTTTTT.

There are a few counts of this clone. The CDR3 protein is CARSFEGAGRWGNQPQHF. CDR3 DNA sequence: TGTGCCAGAAGCTTTGAGGGGGCGGGAAGATGGGGCAATCAGCCCCAGCATTTT. The rearrangement joins TRBV5-3 to TRBJ1-5; 7 positions match TRBD1. TRBV5-3 belongs to the ORF category, with a function that is uncertain. Trimming took 2 bases from V and 2 from J; bases not matched to a gene: 13. The CDR3 is 18 residues long.

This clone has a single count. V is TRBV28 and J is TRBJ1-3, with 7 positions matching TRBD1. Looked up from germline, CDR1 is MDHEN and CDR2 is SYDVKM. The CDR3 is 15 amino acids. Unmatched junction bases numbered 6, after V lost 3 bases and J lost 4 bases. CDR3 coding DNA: TGTGCCAGCAGTTTTGGCAGGGGGTGGGGAAACACCATATATTTT. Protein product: CASSFGRGWGNTIYF. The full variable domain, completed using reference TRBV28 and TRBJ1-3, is DVKVTQSSRYLVKRTGEKVFLECVQDMDHENMFWYRQDPGLGLRLIYFSYDVKMKEKGDIPEGYSVSREKKERFSLILESASTNQTSMYLCASSFGRGWGNTIYFGEGSWLTVV.

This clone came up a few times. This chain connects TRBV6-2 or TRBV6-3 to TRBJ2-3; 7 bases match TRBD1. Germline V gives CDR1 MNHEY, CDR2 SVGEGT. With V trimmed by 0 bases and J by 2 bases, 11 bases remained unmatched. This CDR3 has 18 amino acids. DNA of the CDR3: TGTGCCAGCAGTTACTCGCGAACAGGGGCCGTGCTCACAGATACGCAGTATTTT. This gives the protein CASSYSRTGAVLTDTQYF.

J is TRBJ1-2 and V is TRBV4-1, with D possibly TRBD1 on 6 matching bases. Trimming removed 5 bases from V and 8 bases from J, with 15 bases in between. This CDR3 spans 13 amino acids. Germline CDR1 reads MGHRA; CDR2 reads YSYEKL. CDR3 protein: CASSGSQGWGYTF. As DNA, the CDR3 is TGCGCCAGCAGCGGAAGCCAGGGGTGGGGCTACACCTTC.

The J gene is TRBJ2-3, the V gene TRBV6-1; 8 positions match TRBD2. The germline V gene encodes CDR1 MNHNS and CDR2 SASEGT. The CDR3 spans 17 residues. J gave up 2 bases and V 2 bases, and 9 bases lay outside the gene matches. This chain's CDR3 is CASSERAGAPTTDTQYF. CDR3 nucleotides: TGTGCCAGCAGTGAAAGAGCGGGGGCCCCCACCACAGATACGCAGTATTTT.

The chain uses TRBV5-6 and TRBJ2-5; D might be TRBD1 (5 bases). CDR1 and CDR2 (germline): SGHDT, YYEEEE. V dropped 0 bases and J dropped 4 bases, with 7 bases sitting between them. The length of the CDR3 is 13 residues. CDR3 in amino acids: CASSLGQLETQYF. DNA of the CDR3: TGTGCCAGCAGCTTGGGACAGCTAGAGACCCAGTACTTC.

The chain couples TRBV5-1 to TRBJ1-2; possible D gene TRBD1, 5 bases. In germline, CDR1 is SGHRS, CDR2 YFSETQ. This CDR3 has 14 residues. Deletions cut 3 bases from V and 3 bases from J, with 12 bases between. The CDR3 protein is CASSSTPGDYGYTF. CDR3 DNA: TGCGCCAGCAGCTCCACACCGGGGGACTATGGCTACACCTTC.

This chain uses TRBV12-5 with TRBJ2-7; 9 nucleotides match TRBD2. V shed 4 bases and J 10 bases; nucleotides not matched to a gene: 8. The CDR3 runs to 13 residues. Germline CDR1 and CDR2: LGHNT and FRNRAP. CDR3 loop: CASGSGTSWSQYF. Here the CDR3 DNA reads TGTGCTAGTGGTTCCGGGACTAGCTGGAGCCAGTACTTC. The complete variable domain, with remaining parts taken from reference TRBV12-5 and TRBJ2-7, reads DARVTQTPRHKVTEMGQEVTMRCQPILGHNTVFWYRQTMMQGLELLAYFRNRAPLDDSGMPKDRFSAEMPDATLATLKIQPSEPRDSAVYFCASGSGTSWSQYFGPGTRLTVT.

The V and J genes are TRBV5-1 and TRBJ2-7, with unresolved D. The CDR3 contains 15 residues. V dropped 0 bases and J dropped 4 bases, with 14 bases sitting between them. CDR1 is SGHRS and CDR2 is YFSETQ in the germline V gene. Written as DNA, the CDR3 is TGCGCCAGCAGCTTGGCGGCAGGTAATGAATACGAGCAGTACTTC. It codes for CASSLAAGNEYEQYF.

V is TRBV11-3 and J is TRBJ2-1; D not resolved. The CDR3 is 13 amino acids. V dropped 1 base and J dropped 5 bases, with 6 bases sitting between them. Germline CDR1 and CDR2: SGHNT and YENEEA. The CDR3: CASSLGRDNEQFF. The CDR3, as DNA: TGTGCCAGCAGCTTAGGACGGGACAATGAGCAGTTCTTC.

The CDR3 region is CASSESQVREWNQPQHF. The DNA for the CDR3 is TGTGCCAGCAGTGAATCTCAGGTCCGGGAATGGAATCAGCCCCAGCATTTT. The chain recombines TRBV6-1 with TRBJ1-5, with D uncertain. CDR3 size: 17 residues. With 2 bases removed from V and 4 bases from J, the gap between germline ends came to 18 bases. Per germline, CDR1 MNHNS and CDR2 SASEGT.

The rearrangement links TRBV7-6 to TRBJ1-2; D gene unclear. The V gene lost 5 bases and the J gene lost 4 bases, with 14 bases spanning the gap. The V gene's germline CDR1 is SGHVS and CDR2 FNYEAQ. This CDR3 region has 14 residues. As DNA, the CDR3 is TGTGCCAGCAGCCCCCGACACCAATCCTATGGCTACACCTTC. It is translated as CASSPRHQSYGYTF.

CDR3 loop: CASSWGLNTGELFF. DNA for the CDR3: TGCGCCAGCAGCTGGGGACTGAACACCGGGGAGCTGTTTTTT. The rearrangement links TRBV5-1 to TRBJ2-2; tentatively, D is TRBD2 (6 bases). Per the germline V gene, CDR1 is SGHRS and CDR2 is YFSETQ. Between the trimmed V and J ends, which lost 3 bases and 1 base, there was a span of 7 bases. The CDR3 extends over 14 amino acids. Full variable domain (rest looked up from reference TRBV5-1 and TRBJ2-2): KAGVTQTPRYLIKTRGQQVTLSCSPISGHRSVSWYQQTPGQGLQFLFEYFSETQRNKGNFPGRFSGRQFSNSRSEMNVSTLELGDSALYLCASSWGLNTGELFFGEGSRLTVL.

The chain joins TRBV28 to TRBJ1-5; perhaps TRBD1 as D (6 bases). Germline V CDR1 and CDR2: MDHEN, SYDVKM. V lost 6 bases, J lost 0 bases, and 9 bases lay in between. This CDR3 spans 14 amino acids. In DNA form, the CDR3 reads TGTGCCAGCAGCGAGGGACATAGCAATCAGCCCCAGCATTTT. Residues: CASSEGHSNQPQHF.

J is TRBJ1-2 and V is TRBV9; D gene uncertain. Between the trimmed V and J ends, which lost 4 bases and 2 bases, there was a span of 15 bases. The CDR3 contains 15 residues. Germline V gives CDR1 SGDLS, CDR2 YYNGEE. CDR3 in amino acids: CASSPFLGGNYGYTF. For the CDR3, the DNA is TGTGCCAGCAGCCCATTCCTCGGCGGGAACTATGGCTACACCTTC.

CDR3 coding DNA: TGTGCCACCAGTGTCCCGGGGAGCACAGATACGCAGTATTTT. It is translated as CATSVPGSTDTQYF. The V call is TRBV24-1, the J call TRBJ2-3; possibly TRBD2 for D (5 bases). V lost 5 bases, J lost 0 bases, and 8 bases lay in between. The CDR3 is 14 residues long. Germline-derived CDR1 and CDR2 are KGHDR and SFDVKD.

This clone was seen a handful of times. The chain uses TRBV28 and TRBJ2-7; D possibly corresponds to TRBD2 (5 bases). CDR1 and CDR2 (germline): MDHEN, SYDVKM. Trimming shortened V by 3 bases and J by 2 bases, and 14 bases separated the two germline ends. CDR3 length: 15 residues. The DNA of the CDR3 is TGTGCCAGCAGTTTGGAGGACCCTTACCCCTACGAGCAGTACTTC. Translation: CASSLEDPYPYEQYF.

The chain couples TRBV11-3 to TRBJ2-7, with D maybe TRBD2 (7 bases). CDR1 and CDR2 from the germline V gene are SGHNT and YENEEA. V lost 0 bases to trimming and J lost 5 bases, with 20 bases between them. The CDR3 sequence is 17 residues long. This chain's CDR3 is CASSLEAWGGGWNEQYF. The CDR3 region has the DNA TGTGCCAGCAGCTTAGAGGCATGGGGCGGGGGCTGGAACGAGCAGTACTTC.

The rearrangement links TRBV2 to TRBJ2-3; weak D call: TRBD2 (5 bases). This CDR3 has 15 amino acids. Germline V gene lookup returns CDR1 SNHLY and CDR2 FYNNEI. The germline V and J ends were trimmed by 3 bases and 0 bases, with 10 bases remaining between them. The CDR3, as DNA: TGTGCCAGCAGTGAGGACGGCGGGAGCACAGATACGCAGTATTTT. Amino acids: CASSEDGGSTDTQYF.